This T cell receptor (beta chain) was sequenced during a study of spatial heterogeneity in lung cancer. Overall study findings and caveats: In tumor T cells, estimated coverage reached roughly 6.4% for alpha chains and 13% for beta chains. Tumoral mutation counts were tracked by counts of expanded intratumoral alpha and beta TCRs.

Time point: sample taken at primary tumor resection. Unsorted whole RNA samples from tumor, nontumor lung or frozen PBMC were sequenced. V lost 5 bases, J lost 3 bases, and 5 bases stayed unmatched. CDR1 is MDHEN and CDR2 is SYDVKM in the germline V gene. CDR3 length equals 15 residues. Every TCR cDNA molecule bore a unique molecular identifier. Via MiXCR, TCRdb re-called the 5' RACE reads, giving one row per CDR3 protein. Among some 2,400 distinct CDR3 sequences, 8% to 9.5% were seen once, and the ten largest hold 25%. Regarding this clonotype: Its antigen is as yet unknown.

The chain recombines TRBV28 with TRBJ1-4, with 8 bases aligning to TRBD1. This receptor was identified in a male donor with early-stage non-small cell lung cancer. The specimen comprised lung tumor tissue, sampled at surgery. The CDR3 DNA reads TGTGCCAGCAGTAAAACAGGGGGGCCTAATGAAAAACTGTTTTTT. Residues: CASSKTGGPNEKLFF. Based on the CDR3 plus reference TRBV28 and TRBJ1-4, the full variable domain is DVKVTQSSRYLVKRTGEKVFLECVQDMDHENMFWYRQDPGLGLRLIYFSYDVKMKEKGDIPEGYSVSREKKERFSLILESASTNQTSMYLCASSKTGGPNEKLFFGSGTQLSVL.